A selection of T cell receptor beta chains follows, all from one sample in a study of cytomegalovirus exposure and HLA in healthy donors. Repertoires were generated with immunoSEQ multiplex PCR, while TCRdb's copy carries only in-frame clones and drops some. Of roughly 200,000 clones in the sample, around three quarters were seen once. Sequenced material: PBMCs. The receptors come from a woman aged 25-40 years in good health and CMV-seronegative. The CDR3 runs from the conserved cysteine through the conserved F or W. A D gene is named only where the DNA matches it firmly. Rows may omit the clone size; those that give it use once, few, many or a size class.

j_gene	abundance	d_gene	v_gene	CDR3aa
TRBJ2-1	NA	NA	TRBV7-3	CASSLNPGVEGNEQFF
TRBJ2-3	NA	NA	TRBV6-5	CASSPLRSTDTQYF
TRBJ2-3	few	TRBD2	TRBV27	CASSLGALLAGGTDTQYF
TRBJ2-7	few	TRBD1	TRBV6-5	CASSSGQGFYEQYF
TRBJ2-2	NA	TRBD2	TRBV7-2	CASSSLAGITGELFF
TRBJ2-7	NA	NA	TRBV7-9	CASSVSLIGENYEQYF
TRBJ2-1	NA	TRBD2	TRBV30	CAWGTSAYNEQFF
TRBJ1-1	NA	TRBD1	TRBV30	CAYHRDRAMNTEAFF
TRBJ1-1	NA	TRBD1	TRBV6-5	CASSSPTGSTEAFF
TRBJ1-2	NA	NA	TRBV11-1	CASSFSGSYGYTF
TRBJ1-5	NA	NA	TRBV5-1	CASSLDGSNQPQHF
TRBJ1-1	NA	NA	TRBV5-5	CASSSRLTMNTEAFF
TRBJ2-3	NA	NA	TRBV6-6	CASSRGGVMADTQYF
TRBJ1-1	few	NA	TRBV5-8	CASSWQNTEAFF
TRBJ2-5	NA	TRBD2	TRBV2	CASSTGTKETQYF
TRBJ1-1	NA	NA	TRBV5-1	CASSLAQGQTEAFF
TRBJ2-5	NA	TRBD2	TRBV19	CASSISSGRETQYF
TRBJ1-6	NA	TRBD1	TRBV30	CAWRGQRSISLLSSYNSPLHF
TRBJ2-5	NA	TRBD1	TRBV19	CATAPTGAAGKQETQYF
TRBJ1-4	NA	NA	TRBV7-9	CASSIRGSVGANEKLFF
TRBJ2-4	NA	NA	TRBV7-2	CASSLGGAAAKNIQYF
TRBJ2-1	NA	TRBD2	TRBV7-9	CSSSPTSGGYNEQFF
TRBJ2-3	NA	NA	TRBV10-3	CAISDNGGDTQYF
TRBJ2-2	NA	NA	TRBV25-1	CASSGLGAGELFF
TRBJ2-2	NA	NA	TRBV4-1	CASSQDGQGIIPGELFF
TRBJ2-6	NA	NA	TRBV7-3	CASSHGVSGANVLTF
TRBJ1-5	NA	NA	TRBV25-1	CASSLGEGVGQPQHF
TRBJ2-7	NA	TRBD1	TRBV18	CASSPRDRISYEQYF
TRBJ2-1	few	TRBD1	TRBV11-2	CASSLTAGTGGYNEQFF
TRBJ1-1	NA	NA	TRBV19	CASSDRAGVNTEAFF
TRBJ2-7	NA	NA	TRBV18	CASSPRPGVEYEQYF
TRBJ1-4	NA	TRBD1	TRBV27	CASSRDRANEKLFF
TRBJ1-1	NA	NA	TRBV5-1	CASSWGDGNTEAFF
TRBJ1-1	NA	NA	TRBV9	CASSVEGESRGTEAFF
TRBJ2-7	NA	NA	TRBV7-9	CASSRTVFPYEQYF
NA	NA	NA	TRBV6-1	CASSEQDSRSSYEQYF
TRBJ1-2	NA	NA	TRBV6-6	CASSYRGGNYGYTF
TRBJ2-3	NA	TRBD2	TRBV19	CASSLDIAGGPRDTQYF
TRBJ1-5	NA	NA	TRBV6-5	CASCPDRGLNQPQHF
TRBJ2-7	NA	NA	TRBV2	CASRSYEQYF
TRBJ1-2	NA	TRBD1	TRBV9	CASSVEQGYGYTF
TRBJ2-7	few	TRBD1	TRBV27	CASSPRDRGSSEQYF
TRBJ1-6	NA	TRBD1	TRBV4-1	CASSPYGQGDNSPLHF
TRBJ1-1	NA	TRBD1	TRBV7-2	CASSLDGTGDTEAFF
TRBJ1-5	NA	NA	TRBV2	CASSEEGMGNQPQHF
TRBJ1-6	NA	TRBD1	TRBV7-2	CASSRQGSSYNSPLHF
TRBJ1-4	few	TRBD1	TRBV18	CASSRTQGATNEKLFF
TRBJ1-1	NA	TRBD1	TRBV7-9	CASSQQGLSTTEAFF
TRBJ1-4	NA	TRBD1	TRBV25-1	CASSERTGTNEKLFF
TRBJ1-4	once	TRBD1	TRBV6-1	CASKDRALGVGKLFF
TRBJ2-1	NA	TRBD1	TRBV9	CASSDPGTAVANEQFF
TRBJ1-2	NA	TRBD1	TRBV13	CASSRQGGYGYTF
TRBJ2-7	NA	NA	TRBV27	CASMDSIDSYEQYF
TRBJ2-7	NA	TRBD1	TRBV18	CASSPPFIWDSKYEQYF
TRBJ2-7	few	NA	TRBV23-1	CASSQSIRARQYF